These T cell receptor beta chains were read from a single sample in a study of cytomegalovirus exposure and HLA in healthy donors. The repertoire was sequenced with immunoSEQ multiplex PCR; TCRdb's copy has only in-frame clones and lacks some. The table lists roughly 60,000 clones, about 80% of them singletons, with more than 3% in the top ten. Source material: PBMCs. These receptors came from a woman in her thirties or forties in good health and CMV-seropositive. Each CDR3 is given with its conserved first and last residue. D genes are given only for firm matches. Clone size is not always given. Where it is, it says once, few, many or a class for expanded clones.

D,J,V,size,DNA,CDR3
-,TRBJ1-4,TRBV19,few,TGTGCCAGTAGTGGAGGGCTCGGTGAAAAACTGTTTTTT,CASSGGLGEKLFF
-,TRBJ2-5,TRBV7-9,-,TGTTCCAGCAGCTACCCCCCCCACCGGGTAGGCAGGGGCCAAGAGACCCAGTACTTC,CSSSYPPHRVGRGQETQYF
TRBD1,TRBJ1-2,TRBV25-1,once,TGTGCCAGCAGTGGCCCCCCGGGACAGGGGGGCTACACCTTC,CASSGPPGQGGYTF
-,TRBJ1-2,TRBV5-1,-,TGCGCCAGCAGCCGTACACAGGGTCGCAACTATGGCTACACCTTC,CASSRTQGRNYGYTF
-,TRBJ2-1,TRBV6-5,-,TGTGCCAGCAGCGCAACACAGGGAGGGAATGAGCAGTTCTTC,CASSATQGGNEQFF
TRBD1,TRBJ2-1,TRBV5-6,-,TGTGCCAGCAGCTTGCCGGGACAGGACCACAATGAGCAGTTCTTC,CASSLPGQDHNEQFF
TRBD1,TRBJ2-7,TRBV16,-,TGTGCCAGCAGAATAAACAGGGGAGAGCAGTACTTC,CASRINRGEQYF
TRBD1,TRBJ2-2,TRBV11-3,-,TGTGCCAGCAGCTCTTTAGGGGGCAACACCGGGGAGCTGTTTTTT,CASSSLGGNTGELFF
-,TRBJ1-1,TRBV27,-,TGTGCCAGCAGGGGCTTTGACACACACCCTGAAGCTTTCTTT,CASRGFDTHPEAFF
-,TRBJ2-3,TRBV19,once,TGTGCCAGTACAGTAGCCGGTAGCACAGATACGCAGTATTTT,CASTVAGSTDTQYF
-,TRBJ1-2,TRBV7-2,-,TGTGCCAGCAGCCGTCCTTTGTCGGGGGACTATGGCTACACCTTC,CASSRPLSGDYGYTF
TRBD2,TRBJ2-2,TRBV9,-,TGTGCCAGCAGCGTAGACCCGCCGGGGGAGCGGGGGAGGAGCGGGGAGCTGTTTTTT,CASSVDPPGERGRSGELFF
TRBD1,TRBJ1-2,TRBV30,-,TGTGCCTGGAGTGTCCAGGGGGGATACTATGGCTACACCTTC,CAWSVQGGYYGYTF
-,TRBJ2-1,TRBV29-1,once,TGCAGCGTTTCCAAAATGGAGGAGCAGTTCTTC,CSVSKMEEQFF
TRBD1,TRBJ1-5,TRBV5-1,-,TGCGCCAGCAGCCGGACAGGGCCGAATCAGCCCCAGCATTTT,CASSRTGPNQPQHF
TRBD1,TRBJ2-7,TRBV4-1,few,TGCGCCAGCAGCCAAACCTCCGGGACAGACTACGAGCAGTACTTC,CASSQTSGTDYEQYF
TRBD2,TRBJ2-1,TRBV15,-,TGTGCCACCAGCGGAAGCGGGGGATCCTCGGATGAGCAGTTCTTC,CATSGSGGSSDEQFF
-,TRBJ1-1,TRBV29-1,-,TGCAGCGTCAGTTCCCTTGGTGAAGCTTTCTTT,CSVSSLGEAFF
-,TRBJ2-5,TRBV18,-,TGTGCCAGCTCACCGGAGGGAGAGACCCAGTACTTC,CASSPEGETQYF
-,TRBJ1-6,TRBV19,-,TGTGCCAGTATTAATGACAGGTTAAGGCGGGCTATAGAGAGCTCCTATAATTCACCCCTCCACTTT,CASINDRLRRAIESSYNSPLHF
TRBD1,TRBJ2-5,TRBV10-3,-,TGTGCCATCAGTGTTAAAGACAGGGGGCTTGAGACCCAGTACTTC,CAISVKDRGLETQYF
-,TRBJ2-2,TRBV2,-,TGTGCCAGCCGCCTCATGGTAGCGGCCACCGGGGAGCTGTTTTTT,CASRLMVAATGELFF
TRBD1,TRBJ2-5,TRBV5-1,-,TGCGCCAGCAGCATCCGGGACAGGGGGATCTTTGAGGCAGAGACCCAGTACTTC,CASSIRDRGIFEAETQYF
TRBD1,TRBJ2-3,TRBV25-1,-,TGTGCCAGCAGTGCGTACAGGGGGTCCTCAGATACGCAGTATTTT,CASSAYRGSSDTQYF
-,TRBJ1-5,TRBV19,-,TGTGCAACTTCGACGGGGATCCTTGATCAGCCCCAGCATTTT,CATSTGILDQPQHF
-,TRBJ2-2,TRBV4-3,-,TGCGCCAGCAGCCGATTGTCGGCGGGCTTCACCGGGGAGCTGTTTTTT,CASSRLSAGFTGELFF
-,TRBJ2-5,TRBV28,-,TGTGCCAGCAGTTCAGGGGGCGGGGGCCGGGAGACCCAGTACTTC,CASSSGGGGRETQYF
TRBD1,TRBJ1-5,TRBV7-8,-,TGTGCCAGCAGCTTAACCGGGACAGGGTTGAATCAGCCCCAGCATTTT,CASSLTGTGLNQPQHF
TRBD2,TRBJ2-3,TRBV9,-,TGTGCCAGCAGCGTAGGGGTAGCGGGGGTAGATACGCAGTATTTT,CASSVGVAGVDTQYF
TRBD2,TRBJ2-1,TRBV5-8,few,TGTGCCAGCAGCCGCGCGGGAGGGGTATCGAACAATGAGCAGTTCTTC,CASSRAGGVSNNEQFF
TRBD2,TRBJ2-2,TRBV7-7,-,TGTGCTAGCAGCTTAGGGACTAGCGGGTACACCGGGGAGCTGTTTTTT,CASSLGTSGYTGELFF
-,TRBJ2-3,TRBV7-3,-,TGTGCCAGCAGCCCACATCTCAGGGGTTCGGGTTCAAAAGATACGCAGTATTTT,CASSPHLRGSGSKDTQYF
TRBD2,TRBJ2-5,TRBV9,-,TGTGCCAGCAGCTTCAGGTTGGGGGGGGAGACCCAGTACTTC,CASSFRLGGETQYF